The rows below give T cell receptor beta chains drawn from one sample of a study of T cells after yellow fever vaccination. Using its own MiXCR run on the 5' RACE reads, TCRdb lists one record per CDR3 protein. The sample shows about 320,000 distinct CDR3 sequences, around 6.8% of them seen only once. Sequences were derived from PBMCs, sampled 45 days after the first yellow fever vaccination. The receptors come from a man younger than 35 who received the YFV17D yellow fever vaccine. CDR3s include the opening cysteine and the closing phenylalanine or tryptophan. A D gene is named only where the DNA matches it firmly. Clone size is shown for a subset of rows, as once, few, many or a class of expanded clone.

>TRBV30|.|TRBJ1-1|16|few
CAWRGGEPGALLEAFF
TGTGCCTGGAGAGGTGGGGAACCCGGGGCCCTCCTTGAAGCTTTCTTT
>TRBV11-2|TRBD2|TRBJ2-1|17|.
CASSYLILAGGTNEQFF
TGTGCCAGCAGCTACCTCATCCTAGCGGGGGGGACTAATGAGCAGTTCTTC
>TRBV5-1|TRBD2|TRBJ2-3|19|many
CASSWGLAGGDRITDTQYF
TGCGCCAGCAGCTGGGGACTAGCGGGGGGCGATAGGATAACAGATACGCAGTATTTT
>TRBV11-2|.|TRBJ2-2|15|few
CASSLDIRKAGELFF
TGTGCCAGCAGCTTAGATATAAGGAAAGCCGGGGAGCTGTTTTTT
>TRBV6-2/TRBV6-3|.|TRBJ2-5|12|many
CAHGGAEETQYF
TGTGCCCACGGCGGGGCAGAAGAGACCCAGTACTTC
>TRBV4-3|.|TRBJ2-3|13|few
CASRAGGGITQYF
TGCGCCAGCAGAGCTGGCGGTGGGATTACGCAGTATTTT
>TRBV11-1|TRBD1|TRBJ2-1|15|many
CASTPRTGSYNEQFF
TGTGCCAGCACTCCCCGGACAGGGTCTTACAATGAGCAGTTCTTC
>TRBV25-1|.|TRBJ1-2|14|few
CASRSAGRNYGYTF
TGTGCCAGCAGATCTGCGGGGCGGAACTATGGCTACACCTTC
>TRBV2|.|TRBJ2-7|13|.
CASRVTGSYEQYF
TGTGCCAGCAGGGTGACAGGATCCTACGAGCAGTACTTC
>TRBV5-1|.|TRBJ1-4|14|many
CASSRGVTNEKLFF
TGCGCCAGCAGCCGAGGGGTAACTAATGAAAAACTGTTTTTT
>TRBV15|.|TRBJ1-2|14|.
CATSRSPNTYGYTF
TGTGCCACCAGCAGGTCACCTAATACCTATGGCTACACCTTC
>TRBV12-3/TRBV12-4|TRBD2|TRBJ2-1|15|few
CASSRGTSGAHEQFF
TGTGCCAGCAGTCGGGGGACTAGCGGGGCCCATGAGCAGTTCTTC
>TRBV24-1|TRBD2|TRBJ2-1|19|many
CATSAGPGLAGGWTNEQFF
TGTGCCACCAGTGCCGGACCGGGACTAGCGGGGGGATGGACCAATGAGCAGTTCTTC
>TRBV3-1|TRBD2|TRBJ2-3|18|.
CATSQDIPSVAGADTQYF
TGTGCCACCAGCCAAGATATTCCGTCGGTAGCGGGCGCAGATACGCAGTATTTT
>TRBV9|TRBD2|TRBJ2-7|14|.
CASSLTSGAYEQYF
TGTGCCAGCAGCTTAACTAGCGGGGCCTACGAGCAGTACTTC
>TRBV7-2|TRBD1|TRBJ1-3|14|.
CASSQGAAGNTIYF
TGTGCCAGCAGCCAGGGGGCAGCCGGAAACACCATATATTTT
>TRBV13|.|TRBJ2-1|12|.
CASSLNLGTPFF
TGTGCCAGCAGCTTAAACCTAGGGACCCCGTTCTTC
>TRBV11-3|.|TRBJ2-1|16|.
CASSLVAGVRTNEQFF
TGTGCCAGCAGCTTAGTGGCAGGGGTTAGGACTAATGAGCAGTTCTTC
>TRBV4-3|.|TRBJ2-7|17|.
CASSQHRGVTLAYEQYF
TGCGCCAGCAGCCAACATCGGGGAGTAACCCTAGCCTACGAGCAGTACTTC
>TRBV7-3|TRBD2|TRBJ2-1|16|few
CASSPQSGGAGSEQFF
TGTGCCAGCAGCCCCCAAAGCGGGGGGGCCGGGAGTGAGCAGTTCTTC
>TRBV12-1|.|TRBJ1-5|13|.
CASSFHCRQPQHF
TGTGCCAGCAGCTTTCATTGCCGTCAGCCCCAGCATTTT
>TRBV4-3|.|TRBJ1-2|13|few
CASSQGRGHGYTF
TGCGCCAGCAGCCAAGGACGAGGGCATGGCTACACCTTC
>TRBV20-1|.|TRBJ1-4|17|few
CSARDVWAAELNEKLFF
TGCAGTGCTAGAGATGTATGGGCGGCGGAGCTTAATGAAAAACTGTTTTTT
>TRBV24-1|.|TRBJ2-1|15|.
CATSNTLGIYNEQFF
TGTGCCACCAGCAATACCCTAGGGATTTACAATGAGCAGTTCTTC
>TRBV27|.|TRBJ2-1|11|many
CASSLGLEQFF
TGTGCCAGCAGTTTAGGATTAGAGCAGTTCTTC
>TRBV19|.|TRBJ2-1|16|few
CASSIGGRTGEDEQFF
TGTGCCAGTAGTATAGGCGGCAGGACGGGTGAAGATGAGCAGTTCTTC